Listed below are T cell receptor beta chains from one sample, sequenced in a study of cytomegalovirus exposure and HLA in healthy donors. The repertoire was sequenced with immunoSEQ multiplex PCR; TCRdb's copy has only in-frame clones and lacks some. Of some 100,000 clones listed, roughly 80% are singletons. Sequencing input: PBMCs. The receptors were sampled from a girl aged 2 to 10 in good health and CMV-seropositive. Both conserved end residues are part of each CDR3. A D gene is named only where the DNA matches it firmly. Rows may omit the clone size; those that give it use once, few, many or a size class.

d_gene: -; abundance: -; len: 16; j_gene: TRBJ2-7; v_gene: TRBV10-3; CDR3aa: CAISEMRLSSPLEQYF; CDR3nt: TGTGCCATCAGTGAGATGAGACTTTCTTCCCCCCTTGAGCAGTACTTC
d_gene: -; abundance: -; len: 14; j_gene: TRBJ1-4; v_gene: TRBV9; CDR3aa: CASSVGGPNEKLFF; CDR3nt: TGTGCCAGCAGCGTAGGCGGCCCAAATGAAAAACTGTTTTTT
d_gene: TRBD1; abundance: -; len: 13; j_gene: TRBJ1-1; v_gene: TRBV2; CDR3aa: CASVGQPNTEAFF; CDR3nt: TGTGCCAGCGTGGGACAGCCGAACACTGAAGCTTTCTTT
d_gene: -; abundance: -; len: 13; j_gene: TRBJ2-1; v_gene: TRBV19; CDR3aa: CASSILLYNEQFF; CDR3nt: TGTGCCAGTAGTATTCTACTCTACAATGAGCAGTTCTTC
d_gene: TRBD2; abundance: -; len: 13; j_gene: TRBJ2-1; v_gene: TRBV7-8; CDR3aa: CASSPAGGDSQFF; CDR3nt: TGTGCCAGCAGCCCCGCGGGGGGGGATTCCCAGTTCTTC
d_gene: -; abundance: -; len: 15; j_gene: TRBJ2-7; v_gene: TRBV6-5; CDR3aa: CASSYSRGLGYEQYF; CDR3nt: TGTGCCAGCAGTTACTCACGGGGATTAGGCTACGAGCAGTACTTC
d_gene: TRBD1; abundance: -; len: 14; j_gene: TRBJ2-7; v_gene: TRBV6-1; CDR3aa: CASRPGGSLYEQYF; CDR3nt: TGTGCCAGCAGACCAGGGGGCTCCCTCTACGAGCAGTACTTC
d_gene: -; abundance: -; len: 13; j_gene: TRBJ2-7; v_gene: TRBV7-6; CDR3aa: CASSPELSYEQYF; CDR3nt: TGTGCCAGCAGCCCTGAACTTAGTTACGAGCAGTACTTC
d_gene: -; abundance: few; len: 15; j_gene: TRBJ1-5; v_gene: TRBV19; CDR3aa: CASTPGRGGNQPQHF; CDR3nt: TGTGCCAGTACCCCGGGCAGGGGAGGCAATCAGCCCCAGCATTTT
d_gene: -; abundance: -; len: 14; j_gene: TRBJ1-1; v_gene: TRBV21-1; CDR3aa: CASQRQEVNTEAFF; CDR3nt: TGTGCCTCCCAAAGGCAGGAAGTTAACACTGAAGCTTTCTTT
d_gene: -; abundance: once; len: 12; j_gene: TRBJ2-5; v_gene: TRBV29-1; CDR3aa: CSVRQGQETQYF; CDR3nt: TGCAGCGTTCGCCAGGGTCAAGAGACCCAGTACTTC
d_gene: TRBD1; abundance: -; len: 13; j_gene: TRBJ1-2; v_gene: TRBV6-5; CDR3aa: CASSRRQGGGYTF; CDR3nt: TGTGCCAGCAGCCGACGACAGGGCGGGGGCTACACCTTC
d_gene: -; abundance: -; len: 19; j_gene: TRBJ2-1; v_gene: TRBV28; CDR3aa: CASSFLYRIPTLTYNEQFF; CDR3nt: TGTGCCAGCAGTTTCCTCTACAGGATCCCTACCTTGACCTACAATGAGCAGTTCTTC
d_gene: TRBD1; abundance: -; len: 15; j_gene: TRBJ1-1; v_gene: TRBV6-6; CDR3aa: CASSYVGRGLTEAFF; CDR3nt: TGTGCCAGCAGTTACGTGGGCAGGGGGCTCACTGAAGCTTTCTTT
d_gene: TRBD2; abundance: few; len: 15; j_gene: TRBJ2-1; v_gene: TRBV28; CDR3aa: CATRGLAGDPNEQFF; CDR3nt: TGTGCCACCAGGGGGCTAGCGGGAGATCCCAATGAGCAGTTCTTC
d_gene: -; abundance: -; len: 12; j_gene: TRBJ2-3; v_gene: TRBV25-1; CDR3aa: CATNRGTDTQYF; CDR3nt: TGTGCCACCAACCGGGGCACAGATACGCAGTATTTT
d_gene: TRBD1; abundance: -; len: 14; j_gene: TRBJ2-7; v_gene: TRBV9; CDR3aa: CASSVEQGAREQYF; CDR3nt: TGTGCCAGCAGCGTAGAACAGGGGGCTCGAGAGCAGTACTTC
d_gene: -; abundance: once; len: 16; j_gene: TRBJ1-3; v_gene: TRBV4-3; CDR3aa: CASSQVGRGWGNTIYF; CDR3nt: TGCGCCAGCAGCCAAGTGGGCCGAGGGTGGGGAAACACCATATATTTT
d_gene: -; abundance: -; len: 12; j_gene: TRBJ2-5; v_gene: TRBV2; CDR3aa: CASSPLRETQYF; CDR3nt: TGTGCCAGCAGCCCCTTGCGGGAGACCCAGTACTTC
d_gene: TRBD1; abundance: -; len: 13; j_gene: TRBJ2-7; v_gene: TRBV5-1; CDR3aa: CASSVGQAREQYF; CDR3nt: TGCGCCAGCAGCGTAGGACAGGCTCGCGAGCAGTACTTC
d_gene: -; abundance: once; len: 17; j_gene: TRBJ1-2; v_gene: TRBV30; CDR3aa: CAWRMGGSGLEGYGYTF; CDR3nt: TGTGCCTGGAGAATGGGGGGAAGTGGTTTGGAAGGATATGGCTACACCTTC
d_gene: TRBD1; abundance: -; len: 14; j_gene: TRBJ2-1; v_gene: TRBV7-9; CDR3aa: CASRRQGEANEQFF; CDR3nt: TGTGCCAGCCGGAGACAGGGGGAAGCGAATGAGCAGTTCTTC
d_gene: TRBD2; abundance: -; len: 15; j_gene: TRBJ2-1; v_gene: TRBV5-4; CDR3aa: CASSSGAGDRNEQFF; CDR3nt: TGTGCCAGCAGCTCCGGGGCGGGAGATCGAAATGAGCAGTTCTTC
d_gene: -; abundance: few; len: 12; j_gene: TRBJ1-5; v_gene: TRBV28; CDR3aa: CASDDGGEAQHF; CDR3nt: TGTGCCAGCGATGACGGGGGTGAGGCCCAGCATTTT
d_gene: -; abundance: -; len: 16; j_gene: TRBJ2-1; v_gene: TRBV7-7; CDR3aa: CASSLAQVTPYNEQFF; CDR3nt: TGTGCTAGCAGCTTAGCGCAGGTCACCCCCTACAATGAGCAGTTCTTC
d_gene: -; abundance: -; len: 17; j_gene: TRBJ2-3; v_gene: TRBV5-1; CDR3aa: CASSLGATYASTDTQYF; CDR3nt: TGCGCCAGCAGCTTGGGGGCCACCTACGCTAGCACAGATACGCAGTATTTT
d_gene: TRBD2; abundance: -; len: 13; j_gene: TRBJ2-5; v_gene: TRBV15; CDR3aa: CATNRLAEETQYF; CDR3nt: TGTGCCACCAACCGACTAGCGGAAGAGACCCAGTACTTC
d_gene: -; abundance: once; len: 16; j_gene: TRBJ1-2; v_gene: TRBV28; CDR3aa: CASRTTGQTHNYGYTF; CDR3nt: TGTGCCAGCAGAACCACCGGACAGACTCATAACTATGGCTACACCTTC
d_gene: -; abundance: -; len: 13; j_gene: TRBJ2-7; v_gene: TRBV5-1; CDR3aa: CASSQGLEYEQYF; CDR3nt: TGCGCCAGCTCTCAAGGACTGGAGTACGAGCAGTACTTC
d_gene: TRBD1; abundance: few; len: 15; j_gene: TRBJ1-3; v_gene: TRBV4-1; CDR3aa: CASSHPDRGHGTIYF; CDR3nt: TGCGCCAGCAGCCACCCGGACAGGGGGCACGGCACCATATATTTT
d_gene: TRBD2; abundance: -; len: 14; j_gene: TRBJ2-7; v_gene: TRBV5-1; CDR3aa: CARRASGSMYEQYF; CDR3nt: TGCGCCAGGCGGGCTAGCGGCTCGATGTACGAGCAGTACTTC